The present T cell receptor beta chain was sequenced within a study of OX40 agonist ivuxolimab in advanced cancers. Looking at the study overall: The drug used for patients, ivuxolimab, was an agonistic anti-OX40 (CD134) antibody.

The CDR3 sequence is 15 residues long. The germline V gene has CDR1 SGHRS and CDR2 YFSETQ. The V end was cut by 4 bases, the J end by 3 bases, with 16 bases between. General study points: In the expanded peripheral T cells, antigen specificity was never determined. More expanded clones were seen, on average, in CD8+ T cells than in CD4+. At doses 0.1 to 3.0 mg/kg, CD4+ and CD8+ clones expanded.

The assay was immunoSEQ multiplex PCR, and TCRdb's table has in-frame clones only and misses some. The sample carries around 55,000 clones, around 87% recorded once. Turning to this clone: Its antigen is still unknown.

The gene calls are TRBV5-1 and TRBJ1-1; possible D gene TRBD1, 5 bases. The sample consisted of CD4+ or CD8+ T cells sorted from blood, taken in a trial of the OX40 agonist ivuxolimab. The receptor was isolated from an adult with an advanced solid tumor such as melanoma, head and neck, liver or kidney cancer. CDR3 residues: CASSQGNGGYTEAFF. CDR3 nucleotide sequence: TGCGCCAGCAGCCAGGGTAATGGGGGATACACTGAAGCTTTCTTT.